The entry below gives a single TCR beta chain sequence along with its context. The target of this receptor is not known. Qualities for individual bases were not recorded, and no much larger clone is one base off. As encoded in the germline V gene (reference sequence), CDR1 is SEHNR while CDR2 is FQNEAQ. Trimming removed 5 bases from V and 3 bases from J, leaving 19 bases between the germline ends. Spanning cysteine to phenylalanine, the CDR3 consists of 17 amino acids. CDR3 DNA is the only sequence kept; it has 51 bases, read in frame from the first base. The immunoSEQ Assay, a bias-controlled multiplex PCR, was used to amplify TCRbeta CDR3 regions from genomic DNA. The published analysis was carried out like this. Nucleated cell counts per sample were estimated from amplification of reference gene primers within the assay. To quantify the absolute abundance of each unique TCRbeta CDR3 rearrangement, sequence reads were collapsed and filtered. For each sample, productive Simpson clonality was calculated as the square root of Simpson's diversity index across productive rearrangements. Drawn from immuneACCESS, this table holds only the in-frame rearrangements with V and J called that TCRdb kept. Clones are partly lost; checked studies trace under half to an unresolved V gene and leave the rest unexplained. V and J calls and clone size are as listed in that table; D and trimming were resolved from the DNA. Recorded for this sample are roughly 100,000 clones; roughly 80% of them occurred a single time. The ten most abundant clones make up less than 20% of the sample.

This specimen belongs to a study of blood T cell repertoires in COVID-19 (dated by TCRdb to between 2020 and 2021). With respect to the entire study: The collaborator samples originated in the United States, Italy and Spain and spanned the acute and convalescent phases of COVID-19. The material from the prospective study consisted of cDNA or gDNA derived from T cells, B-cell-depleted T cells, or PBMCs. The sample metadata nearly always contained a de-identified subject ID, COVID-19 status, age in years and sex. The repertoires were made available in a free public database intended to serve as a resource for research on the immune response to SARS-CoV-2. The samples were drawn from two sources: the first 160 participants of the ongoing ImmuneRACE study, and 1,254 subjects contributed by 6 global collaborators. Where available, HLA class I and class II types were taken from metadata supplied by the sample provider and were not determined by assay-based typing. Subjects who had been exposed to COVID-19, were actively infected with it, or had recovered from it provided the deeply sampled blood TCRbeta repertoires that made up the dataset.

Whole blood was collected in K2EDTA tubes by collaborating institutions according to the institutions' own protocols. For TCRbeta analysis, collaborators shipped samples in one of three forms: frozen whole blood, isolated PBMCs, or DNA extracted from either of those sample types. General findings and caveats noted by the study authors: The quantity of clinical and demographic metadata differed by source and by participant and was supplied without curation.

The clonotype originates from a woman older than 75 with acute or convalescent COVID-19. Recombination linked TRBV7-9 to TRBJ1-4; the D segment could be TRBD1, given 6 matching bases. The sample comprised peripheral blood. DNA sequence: TGTGCCAGCAGCCAAAGTACAGGGAACTCCGCTAATGAAAAACTGTTTTTT. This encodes CASSQSTGNSANEKLFF.